This T cell receptor (beta chain) derives from a study of low-dose radiotherapy and immunotherapy resistance in tumors. First-strand cDNA used TRAV- and TRBV-specific primers, covering alpha and beta chains. TCR amplification used roughly 18 PCR cycles, a constant-region primer and a V-primer adapter. TCRdb re-called the reads through MiXCR, storing one row per CDR3 protein. The table includes just under 10,000 distinct CDR3 sequences, roughly two fifths detected once. Donors were administered nivolumab, ipilimumab, aspirin and low-dose cyclophosphamide, together with low-dose radiotherapy. Eligible patients bore advanced solid tumors devoid of tumor-infiltrating lymphocytes. Trimming pared 8 bases from V and 0 bases from J, leaving 10 bases between. The germline gives CDR1 MDHEN, CDR2 SYDVKM. The CDR3 consists of 14 residues.

J is TRBJ2-2 and V is TRBV28, with D possibly being TRBD1 (5 bases). The TCR sequence derives from a human donor with advanced metastatic prostate, ovarian, gallbladder or colorectal cancer (not recorded which). This table probably holds off-target reads from a library built for another chain. DNA of the CDR3: TGTGCCAGCTTTTCAGGGTCGAACACCGGGGAGCTGTTTTTT. It translates to CASFSGSNTGELFF.